The present entry profiles one TCR beta chain with its context. Its cognate antigen is unknown. These data are taken from a study of response to subunit inactivated influenza vaccine. General study points: T cells newly recruited by each seasonal influenza vaccination are few, the authors suggested.

CDR1 is MNHEY and CDR2 is SVGAGI in the germline V gene. Trimming took off 5 bases at V and 6 bases at J, with 18 bases between the two ends. This CDR3 has 15 residues. One entry per CDR3 protein results from TCRdb running MiXCR on the RT-PCR reads. This table has 750,000 to 850,000 distinct CDR3 sequences, about a fifth appearing once. This receptor was identified in a man between 50 and 59 years old who received an inactivated influenza vaccine. The sequenced sample was PBMCs from blood, obtained 5 days after vaccination. The rearrangement uses TRBV6-5 and TRBJ2-3, with a weak D call TRBD2 (6 bases). For the CDR3, the DNA is TGTGCCAGCAGTGTACTAGTCGGGACTTCGGATACGCAGTATTTT. It is translated as CASSVLVGTSDTQYF.